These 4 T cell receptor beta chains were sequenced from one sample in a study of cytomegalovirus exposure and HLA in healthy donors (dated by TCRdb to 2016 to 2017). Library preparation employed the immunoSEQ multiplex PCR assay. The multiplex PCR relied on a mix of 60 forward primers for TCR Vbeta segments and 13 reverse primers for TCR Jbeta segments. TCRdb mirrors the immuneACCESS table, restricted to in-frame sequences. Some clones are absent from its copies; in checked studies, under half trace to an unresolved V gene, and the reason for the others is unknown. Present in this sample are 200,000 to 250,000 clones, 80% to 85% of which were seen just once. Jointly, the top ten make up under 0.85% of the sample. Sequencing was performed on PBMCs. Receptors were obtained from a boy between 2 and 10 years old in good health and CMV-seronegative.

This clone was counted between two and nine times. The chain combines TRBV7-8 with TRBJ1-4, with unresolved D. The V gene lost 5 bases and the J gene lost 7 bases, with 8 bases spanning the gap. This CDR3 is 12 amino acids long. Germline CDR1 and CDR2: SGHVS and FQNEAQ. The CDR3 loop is CASSPILEKLFF. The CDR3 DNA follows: TGTGCCAGCAGCCCAATACTTGAAAAACTGTTTTTT. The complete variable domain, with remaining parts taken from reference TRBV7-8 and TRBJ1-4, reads GAGVSQSPRYKVAKRGQDVALRCDPISGHVSLFWYQQALGQGPEFLTYFQNEAQLDKSGLPSDRFFAERPEGSVSTLKIQRTQQEDSAVYLCASSPILEKLFFGSGTQLSVL.

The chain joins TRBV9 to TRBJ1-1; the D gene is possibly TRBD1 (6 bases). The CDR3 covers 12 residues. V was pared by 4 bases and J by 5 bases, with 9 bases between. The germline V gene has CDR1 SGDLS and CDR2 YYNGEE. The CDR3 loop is CASSSTGTEAFF. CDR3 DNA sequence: TGTGCCAGCAGCTCCACAGGGACTGAAGCTTTCTTT.

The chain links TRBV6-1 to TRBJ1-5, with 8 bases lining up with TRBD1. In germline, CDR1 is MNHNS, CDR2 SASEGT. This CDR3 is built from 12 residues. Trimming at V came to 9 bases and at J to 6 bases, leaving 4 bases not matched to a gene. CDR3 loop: CASNRGSQPQHF. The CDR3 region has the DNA TGTGCCAGTAACAGGGGGAGTCAGCCCCAGCATTTT.

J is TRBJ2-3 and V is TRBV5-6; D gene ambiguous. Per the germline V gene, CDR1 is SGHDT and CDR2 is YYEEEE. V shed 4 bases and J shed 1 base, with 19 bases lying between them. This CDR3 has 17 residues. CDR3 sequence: CASSQSLRLDRTDTQYF. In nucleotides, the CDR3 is TGTGCCAGCAGCCAATCATTACGGCTAGACCGCACAGATACGCAGTATTTT.